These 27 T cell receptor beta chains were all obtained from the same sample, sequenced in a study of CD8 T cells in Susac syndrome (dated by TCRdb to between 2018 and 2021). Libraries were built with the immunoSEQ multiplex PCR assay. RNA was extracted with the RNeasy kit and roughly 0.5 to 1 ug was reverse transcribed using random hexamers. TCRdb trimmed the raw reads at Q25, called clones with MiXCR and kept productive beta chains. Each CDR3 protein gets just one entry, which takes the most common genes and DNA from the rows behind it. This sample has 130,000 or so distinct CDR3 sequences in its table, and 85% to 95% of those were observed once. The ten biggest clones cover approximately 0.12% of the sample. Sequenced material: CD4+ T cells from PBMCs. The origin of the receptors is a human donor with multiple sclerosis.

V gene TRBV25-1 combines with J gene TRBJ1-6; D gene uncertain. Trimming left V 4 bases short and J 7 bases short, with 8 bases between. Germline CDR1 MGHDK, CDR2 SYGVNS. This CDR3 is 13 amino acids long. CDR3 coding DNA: TGTGCCAGCAGTGTGATTGAGAATTCACCCCTCCACTTT. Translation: CASSVIENSPLHF.

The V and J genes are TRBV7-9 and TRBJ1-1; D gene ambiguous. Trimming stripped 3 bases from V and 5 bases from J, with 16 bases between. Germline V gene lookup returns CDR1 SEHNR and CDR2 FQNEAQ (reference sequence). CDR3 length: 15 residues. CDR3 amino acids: CASSFNVHMGTEAFF. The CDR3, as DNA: TGTGCCAGCAGCTTTAACGTGCACATGGGAACTGAAGCTTTCTTT.

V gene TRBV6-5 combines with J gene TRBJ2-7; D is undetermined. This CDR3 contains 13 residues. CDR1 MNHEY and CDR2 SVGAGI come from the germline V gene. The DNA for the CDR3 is TGTGCAGCTGGTACAGATCCCTCCTACGAGCAGTACTTC. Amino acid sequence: CAAGTDPSYEQYF.

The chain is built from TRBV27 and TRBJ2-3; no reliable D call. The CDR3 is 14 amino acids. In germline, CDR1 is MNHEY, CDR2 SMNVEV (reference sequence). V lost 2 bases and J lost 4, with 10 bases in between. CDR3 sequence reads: CASSLQLSADTQYF. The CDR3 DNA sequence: TGTGCCAGCAGTTTACAGCTCTCGGCAGATACGCAGTATTTT.

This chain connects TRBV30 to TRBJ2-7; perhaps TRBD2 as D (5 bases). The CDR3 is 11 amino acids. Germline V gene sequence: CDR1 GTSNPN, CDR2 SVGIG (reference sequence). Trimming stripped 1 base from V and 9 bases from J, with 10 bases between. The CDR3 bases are TGTGCCTGGAGTGGAGAGGGTCGGCAGTACTTC. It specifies CAWSGEGRQYF.

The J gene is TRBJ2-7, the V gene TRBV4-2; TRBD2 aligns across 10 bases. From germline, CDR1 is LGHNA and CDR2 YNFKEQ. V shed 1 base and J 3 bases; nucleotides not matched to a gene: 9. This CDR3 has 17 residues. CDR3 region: CASSQAPRASGGYEQYF. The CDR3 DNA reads TGTGCCAGCAGCCAAGCGCCAAGGGCTAGCGGGGGCTACGAGCAGTACTTC.

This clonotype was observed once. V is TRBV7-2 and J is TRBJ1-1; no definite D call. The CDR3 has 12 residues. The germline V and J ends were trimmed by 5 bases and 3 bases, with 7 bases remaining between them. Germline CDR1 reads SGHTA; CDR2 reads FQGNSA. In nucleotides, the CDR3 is TGTGCCAGCAGCCAAATGGACACTGAAGCTTTCTTT. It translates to CASSQMDTEAFF.

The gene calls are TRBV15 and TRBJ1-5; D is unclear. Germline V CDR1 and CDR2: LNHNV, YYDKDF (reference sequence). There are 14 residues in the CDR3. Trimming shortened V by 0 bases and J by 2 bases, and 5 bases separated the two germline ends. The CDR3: CATSRDTGNQPQHF. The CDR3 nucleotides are TGTGCCACCAGCAGAGATACGGGCAATCAGCCCCAGCATTTT.

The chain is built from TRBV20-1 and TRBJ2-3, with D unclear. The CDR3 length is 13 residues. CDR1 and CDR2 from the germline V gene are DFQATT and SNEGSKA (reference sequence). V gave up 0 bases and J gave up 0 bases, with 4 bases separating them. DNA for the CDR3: TGCAGTGCTAGAGACACTAGCACAGATACGCAGTATTTT. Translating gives CSARDTSTDTQYF.

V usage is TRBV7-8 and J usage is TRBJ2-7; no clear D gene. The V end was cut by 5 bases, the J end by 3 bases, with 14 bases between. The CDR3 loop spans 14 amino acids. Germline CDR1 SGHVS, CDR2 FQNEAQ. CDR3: CASSPKGFNYEQYF. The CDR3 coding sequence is TGTGCCAGCAGCCCTAAGGGATTCAACTACGAGCAGTACTTC. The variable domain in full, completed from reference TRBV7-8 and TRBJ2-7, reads GAGVSQSPRYKVAKRGQDVALRCDPISGHVSLFWYQQALGQGPEFLTYFQNEAQLDKSGLPSDRFFAERPEGSVSTLKIQRTQQEDSAVYLCASSPKGFNYEQYFGPGTRLTVT.

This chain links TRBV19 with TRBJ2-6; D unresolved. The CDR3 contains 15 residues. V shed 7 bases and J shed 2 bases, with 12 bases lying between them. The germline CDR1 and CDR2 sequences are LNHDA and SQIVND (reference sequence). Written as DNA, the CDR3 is TGTGCCAGTACCTCGTTAGGAACTGGGGCCAACGTCCTGACTTTC. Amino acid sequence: CASTSLGTGANVLTF.

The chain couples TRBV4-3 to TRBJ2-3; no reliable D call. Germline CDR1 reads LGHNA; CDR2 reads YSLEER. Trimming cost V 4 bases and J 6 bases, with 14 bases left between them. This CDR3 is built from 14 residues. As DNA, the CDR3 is TGCGCCAGCAGCCGCGAACCCCAAGGTGATACGCAGTATTTT. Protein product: CASSREPQGDTQYF.

CDR3 sequence (DNA): TGTGCCAGCAGCCCTTTTTCTGGTCGAGGTAGCAATCAGCCCCAGCATTTT. This gives the protein CASSPFSGRGSNQPQHF. The V gene is TRBV28, the J gene TRBJ1-5, with D hard to call. Germline V gives CDR1 MDHEN, CDR2 SYDVKM. V dropped 6 bases and J dropped 0 bases, with 18 bases sitting between them. There are 17 residues in the CDR3.

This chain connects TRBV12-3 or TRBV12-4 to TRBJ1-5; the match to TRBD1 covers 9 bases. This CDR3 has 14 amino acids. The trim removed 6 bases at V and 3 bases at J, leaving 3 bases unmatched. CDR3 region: CASSRTGANQPQHF. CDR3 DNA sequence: TGTGCCAGCAGCCGGACAGGGGCCAATCAGCCCCAGCATTTT.

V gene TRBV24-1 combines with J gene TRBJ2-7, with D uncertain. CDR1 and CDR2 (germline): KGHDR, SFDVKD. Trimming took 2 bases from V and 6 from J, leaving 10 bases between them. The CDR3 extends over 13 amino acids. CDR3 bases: TGTGCCACCAGTGATTCGCGATCCCTCGAGCAGTACTTC. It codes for CATSDSRSLEQYF.

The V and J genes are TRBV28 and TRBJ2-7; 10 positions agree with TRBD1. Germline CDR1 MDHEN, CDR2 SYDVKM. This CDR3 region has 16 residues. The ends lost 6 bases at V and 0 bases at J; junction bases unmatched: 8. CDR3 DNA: TGTGCCAGCAGAAGAACCGGGACAGGGGTCTCCTACGAGCAGTACTTC. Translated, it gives CASRRTGTGVSYEQYF.

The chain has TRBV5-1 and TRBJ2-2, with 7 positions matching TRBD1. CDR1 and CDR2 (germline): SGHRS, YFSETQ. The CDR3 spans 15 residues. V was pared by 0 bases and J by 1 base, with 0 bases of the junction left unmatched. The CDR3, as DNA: TGCGCCAGCAGCTTGGGGACAGGGAACACCGGGGAGCTGTTTTTT. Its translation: CASSLGTGNTGELFF.

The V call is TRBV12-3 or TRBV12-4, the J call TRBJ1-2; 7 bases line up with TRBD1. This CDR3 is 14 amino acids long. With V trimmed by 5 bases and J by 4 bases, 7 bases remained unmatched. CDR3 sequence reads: CASSPQTGFYGYTF. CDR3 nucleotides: TGTGCCAGCAGTCCTCAGACAGGGTTCTATGGCTACACCTTC.

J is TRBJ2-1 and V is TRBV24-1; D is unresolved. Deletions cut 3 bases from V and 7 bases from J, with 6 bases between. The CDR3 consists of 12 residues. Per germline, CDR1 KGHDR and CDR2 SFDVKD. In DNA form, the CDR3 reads TGTGCCACCAGTGATCCCTCTAATGAGCAGTTCTTC. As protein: CATSDPSNEQFF.

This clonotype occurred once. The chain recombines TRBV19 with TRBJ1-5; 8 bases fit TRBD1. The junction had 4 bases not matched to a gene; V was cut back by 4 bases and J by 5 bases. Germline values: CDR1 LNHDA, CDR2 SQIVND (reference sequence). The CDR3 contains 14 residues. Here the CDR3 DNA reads TGTGCCAGTAGTACAACAGGGGGTTATCAGCCCCAGCATTTT. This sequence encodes CASSTTGGYQPQHF.

The CDR3 sequence is CASSQRVTGVNEQFF. DNA for the CDR3: TGTGCCAGCAGCCAAAGGGTGACGGGTGTCAATGAGCAGTTCTTC. This chain uses TRBV3-1 with TRBJ2-1; the D is unclear. The CDR3 runs to 15 residues. V was pared by 2 bases and J by 6 bases, with 14 bases between. The germline gives CDR1 LGHDT, CDR2 YNNKEL (reference sequence).

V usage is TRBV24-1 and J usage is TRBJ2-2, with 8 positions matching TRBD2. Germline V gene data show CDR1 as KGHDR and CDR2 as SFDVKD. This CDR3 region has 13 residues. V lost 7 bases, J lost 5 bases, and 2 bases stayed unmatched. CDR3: CATRGGGTGELFF. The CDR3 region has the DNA TGTGCCACCAGAGGCGGGGGGACCGGGGAGCTGTTTTTT.

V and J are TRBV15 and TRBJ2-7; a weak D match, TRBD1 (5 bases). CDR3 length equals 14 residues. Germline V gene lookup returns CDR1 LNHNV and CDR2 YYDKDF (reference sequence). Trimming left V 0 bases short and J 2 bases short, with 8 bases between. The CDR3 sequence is CATSRDQGPYEQYF. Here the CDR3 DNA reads TGTGCCACCAGCAGAGATCAGGGCCCCTACGAGCAGTACTTC.

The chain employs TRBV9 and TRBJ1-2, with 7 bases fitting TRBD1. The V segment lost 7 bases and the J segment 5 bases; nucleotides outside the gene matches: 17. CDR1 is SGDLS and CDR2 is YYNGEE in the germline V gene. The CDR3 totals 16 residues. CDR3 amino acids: CASGLHLQGTEYGYTF. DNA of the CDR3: TGTGCCAGCGGCCTCCACCTACAGGGGACCGAGTATGGCTACACCTTC. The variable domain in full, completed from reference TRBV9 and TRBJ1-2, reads DSGVTQTPKHLITATGQRVTLRCSPRSGDLSVYWYQQSLDQGLQFLIQYYNGEERAKGNILERFSAQQFPDLHSELNLSSLELGDSALYFCASGLHLQGTEYGYTFGSGTRLTVV.

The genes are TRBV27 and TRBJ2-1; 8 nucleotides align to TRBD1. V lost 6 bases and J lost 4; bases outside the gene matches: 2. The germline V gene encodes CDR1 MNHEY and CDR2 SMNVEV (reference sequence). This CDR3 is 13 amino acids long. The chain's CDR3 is CASRGQGYNEQFF. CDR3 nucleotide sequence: TGTGCCAGCAGAGGACAGGGTTACAATGAGCAGTTCTTC.

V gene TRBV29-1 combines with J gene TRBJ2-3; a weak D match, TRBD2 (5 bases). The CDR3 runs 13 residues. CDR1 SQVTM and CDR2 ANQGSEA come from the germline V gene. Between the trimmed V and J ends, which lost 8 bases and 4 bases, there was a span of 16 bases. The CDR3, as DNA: TGCAGCACTATAACCTACGGGGCAGATACGCAGTATTTT. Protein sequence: CSTITYGADTQYF.

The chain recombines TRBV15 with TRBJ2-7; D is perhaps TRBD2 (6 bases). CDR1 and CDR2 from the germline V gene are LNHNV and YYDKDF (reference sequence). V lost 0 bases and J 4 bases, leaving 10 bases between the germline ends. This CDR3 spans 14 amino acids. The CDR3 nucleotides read TGTGCCACCAGCAGAGAGGGGGGAGCGTACGAGCAGTACTTC. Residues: CATSREGGAYEQYF.